What follows is one T cell receptor (beta chain) and its context. Its specificity is unknown. This specimen belongs to a study of T cell responses to AZD1222 COVID-19 vaccine. CDR1 and CDR2 (germline): SGHNT, YYREEE (reference sequence). The ends were cut back, 2 bases at V and 9 bases at J, with 21 bases in the middle. The CDR3 runs 16 residues. Generated by immunoSEQ multiplex PCR, the TCRdb table keeps only in-frame clones and is missing some. This table holds about 81,000 clones, about 82% found once. Study-wide points: None of the repertoires were sampled until the peak T cell response had passed. Close to half of spike-specific TCRs reportedly recognize unmutated variant regions. CD4 TCRs covered the whole spike, strongest at regions 160-218 and 743-854.

The analysis combined second doses at about 4 or about 12 weeks. The rearrangement uses TRBV5-4 and TRBJ2-1; D might be TRBD2 (8 bases). This TCR was recovered from an adult who received the AZD1222 COVID-19 vaccine. The sample here was peripheral blood, taken 28 days after the second AZD1222 dose. The CDR3 DNA follows: TGTGCCAGCAGCTTAGCAGCGGGGGCGCAGGGGGTTGAGCAGTTCTTC. Its protein is CASSLAAGAQGVEQFF.